This T cell receptor beta chain was identified in a study of T cells in Graves' hyperthyroidism and ophthalmopathy. RNA transcripts served as the template for amplifying TCR beta CDR3 regions. HTBI primers drove first-round RT-PCR of the TCR CDR3. One entry per CDR3 protein results from TCRdb running MiXCR on the multiplex PCR reads. Of about 570,000 distinct CDR3 sequences listed, about 14% are singletons. This clonotype has ten or more counts. What it recognizes is unknown. Overall study results and limits: Most clonotypes expanded in thyroid above 0.001 were likewise present in blood.

V lost 2 bases and J lost 0, with 11 bases in between. Germline lookup yields CDR1 SGHRS and CDR2 YFSETQ. The CDR3 loop spans 16 amino acids. This chain joins TRBV5-1 and TRBJ1-4; perhaps TRBD1 as D (5 bases). The sequence was collected from a woman aged 35 to 49 with Graves' hyperthyroidism. The sequenced sample was blood. The CDR3 DNA sequence: TGCGCCAGCAGCTTTGAGGGGCCCACAACTAATGAAAAACTGTTTTTT. Translation gives CASSFEGPTTNEKLFF.